The 12 T cell receptor beta chains reported below all come from one sample, sequenced in a study of shared clonotypes between healthy human individuals. Some clones are missing from TCRdb's copy, which holds only in-frame ones; the method was immunoSEQ multiplex PCR. This sample has over a million clones; 70% to 80% occur once, and the top ten carry 0.6% to 0.7%. Sequencing was carried out using memory CD4+ T cells from PBMCs. The subset was: CD45RA-negative fraction. Source of these receptors: a man younger than 35 in good health. Some clones in this sample may be carry-over from other donors' samples.

V and J are TRBV5-5 and TRBJ1-2; D ambiguous. In germline, CDR1 is SGHKS, CDR2 YYEKEE (reference sequence). The ends were cut back, 2 bases at V and 0 bases at J, with 8 bases in the middle. The CDR3 length is 14 residues. CDR3 bases: TGTGCCAGCAGCTTTGCTCAGGCTAACTATGGCTACACCTTC. Encoded protein: CASSFAQANYGYTF.

The genes are TRBV6-6 and TRBJ2-7; TRBD2 matches at 14 bases. After removal of 4 bases from V and 4 bases from J, the junction contained 3 bases not matched to a gene. CDR1 is MNHNY, CDR2 SVGAGI, per germline (reference sequence). The CDR3 has 15 amino acids. The CDR3 reads CASSSGLAGAYEQYF. The CDR3 coding sequence is TGTGCCAGCAGTTCGGGACTAGCGGGAGCTTACGAGCAGTACTTC.

V and J are TRBV10-3 and TRBJ1-2, with D uncertain. The CDR3 contains 13 residues. V was shortened by 2 bases and J by 5 bases, with 9 bases between the two germline ends. The V gene's germline CDR1 is ENHRY and CDR2 SYGVKD. This chain's CDR3 is CAISEGRAYGYTF. CDR3 coding DNA: TGTGCCATCAGTGAGGGGCGGGCTTATGGCTACACCTTC.

The chain couples TRBV14 to TRBJ1-5; D not certain. In germline, CDR1 is SGHDN, CDR2 FVKESK. This CDR3 has 13 residues. Trimming removed 4 bases at V and 3 bases at J, with 7 bases between. Here the CDR3 DNA reads TGTGCCAGCAGCCCCAGCTTCAATCAGCCCCAGCATTTT. It yields the protein CASSPSFNQPQHF.

This sequence joins TRBV9 and TRBJ2-7; D might be TRBD1 (6 bases). The germline gives CDR1 SGDLS, CDR2 YYNGEE. With 4 bases removed from V and 3 bases from J, the gap between germline ends came to 17 bases. The CDR3 totals 15 residues. CDR3 DNA sequence: TGTGCCAGCAGCCCTACACCGGGACAACGCTACGAGCAGTACTTC. This sequence encodes CASSPTPGQRYEQYF.

The chain recombines TRBV7-9 with TRBJ1-4, with D tentatively TRBD1 (6 bases). The germline V gene has CDR1 SEHNR and CDR2 FQNEAQ (reference sequence). Trimming left V 5 bases short and J 5 bases short, with 12 bases between. This CDR3 is built from 14 residues. The DNA for the CDR3 is TGTGCCAGCAGCCGTCGACAGGACAATGAAAAACTGTTTTTT. Translating gives CASSRRQDNEKLFF.

The chain uses TRBV9 and TRBJ2-3; D call uncertain. This CDR3 comprises 14 residues. CDR1 and CDR2 (germline): SGDLS, YYNGEE. Between the trimmed V and J ends, which lost 4 bases and 5 bases, there was a span of 14 bases. The CDR3 region is CASSPQFFGDTQYF. CDR3 in DNA: TGTGCCAGCAGCCCCCAATTTTTTGGAGATACGCAGTATTTT.

This chain connects TRBV2 to TRBJ1-5; D uncertain. Trimming took off 6 bases at V and 5 bases at J, with 11 bases between the two ends. CDR3 length: 13 residues. Germline-derived CDR1 and CDR2 are SNHLY and FYNNEI. CDR3 protein: CASSPSWDQPQHF. DNA for the CDR3: TGTGCCAGCAGCCCGAGCTGGGATCAGCCCCAGCATTTT.

This chain connects TRBV20-1 to TRBJ2-7; D is undetermined. Trimming shortened V by 1 base and J by 6 bases, and 7 bases separated the two germline ends. The length of the CDR3 is 11 residues. Germline CDR1 reads DFQATT; CDR2 reads SNEGSKA (reference sequence). The CDR3 DNA is TGCAGTGCTAGAGTAGGGCGCGAGCAGTACTTC. Translated: CSARVGREQYF.

The V call is TRBV18, the J call TRBJ2-7; maybe TRBD1 (5 bases). The germline V and J ends were trimmed by 3 bases and 2 bases, with 20 bases remaining between them. Germline values: CDR1 KGHSH, CDR2 LQKENI. This CDR3 comprises 17 residues. CDR3 sequence (DNA): TGTGCCAGCTCACCGATCACAGGATTCCCTCGGGCCTACGAGCAGTACTTC. Translation: CASSPITGFPRAYEQYF.

Details on this clone: This sequence is one base from a far larger clone and is likely a read error. The chain couples TRBV7-2 to TRBJ1-3; D gene unclear. The CDR3 is 12 amino acids. Looked up from germline, CDR1 is SGHTA and CDR2 is FQGNSA. This CDR3 is CASSLDRHTISF. The CDR3 nucleotides read TGTGCCAGCAGCTTAGACCGTCACACCATATCTTTT.

Concerning this clone itself: It may be a read error: a sequence one base away is much more abundant. The genes are TRBV7-2 and TRBJ1-2; D not certain. Germline CDR1 reads SGHTA; CDR2 reads FQGNSA. The CDR3 is made up of 13 amino acids. Trimming cost V 0 bases and J 7 bases, with 9 bases left between them. The CDR3 sequence: CASSLAAIAGYTF. The CDR3 nucleotides read TGTGCCAGCAGCTTAGCGGCGATAGCTGGCTACACCTTC.